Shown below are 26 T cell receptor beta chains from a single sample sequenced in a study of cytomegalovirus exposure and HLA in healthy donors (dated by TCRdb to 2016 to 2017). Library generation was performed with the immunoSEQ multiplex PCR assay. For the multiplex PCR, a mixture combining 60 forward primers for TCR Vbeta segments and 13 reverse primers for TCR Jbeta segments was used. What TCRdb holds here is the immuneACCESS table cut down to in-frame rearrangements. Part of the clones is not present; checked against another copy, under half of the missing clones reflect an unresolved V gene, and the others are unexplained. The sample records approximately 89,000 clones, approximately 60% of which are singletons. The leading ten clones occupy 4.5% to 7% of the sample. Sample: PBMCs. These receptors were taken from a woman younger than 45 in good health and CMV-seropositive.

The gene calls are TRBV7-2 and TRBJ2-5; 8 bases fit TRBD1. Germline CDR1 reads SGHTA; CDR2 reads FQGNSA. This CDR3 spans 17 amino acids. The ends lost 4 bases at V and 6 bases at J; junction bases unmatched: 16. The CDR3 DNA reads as TGTGCCAGCAGCTCCGGGCAGGGGGCCCCGGGGCGGAAGACCCAGTACTTC. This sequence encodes CASSSGQGAPGRKTQYF.

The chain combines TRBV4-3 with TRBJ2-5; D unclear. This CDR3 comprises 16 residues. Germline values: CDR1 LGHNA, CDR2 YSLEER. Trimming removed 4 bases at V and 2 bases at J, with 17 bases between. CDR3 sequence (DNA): TGCGCCAGCAGCCCCCTAGACGGGTTAGGACAAGAGACCCAGTACTTC. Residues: CASSPLDGLGQETQYF.

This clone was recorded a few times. The CDR3 sequence is CASSPGTGLTEAFF. DNA for the CDR3: TGTGCCAGCAGTCCCGGGACAGGGTTGACTGAAGCTTTCTTT. The chain has TRBV28 and TRBJ1-1, with 9 bases matching TRBD1. V shed 5 bases, J shed 5 bases, and the junction held 6 bases outside the gene matches. CDR1 and CDR2 (germline): MDHEN, SYDVKM. This CDR3 region has 14 residues.

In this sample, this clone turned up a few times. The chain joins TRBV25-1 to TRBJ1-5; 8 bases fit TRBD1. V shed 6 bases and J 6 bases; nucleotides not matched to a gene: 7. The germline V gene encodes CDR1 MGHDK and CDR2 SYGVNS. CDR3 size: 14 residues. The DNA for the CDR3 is TGTGCCAGCAGAGGACAGGGAGATTTTCAGCCCCAGCATTTT. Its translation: CASRGQGDFQPQHF. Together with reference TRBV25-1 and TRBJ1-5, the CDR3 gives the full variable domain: EADIYQTPRYLVIGTGKKITLECSQTMGHDKMYWYQQDPGMELHLIHYSYGVNSTEKGDLSSESTVSRIRTEHFPLTLESARPSHTSQYLCASRGQGDFQPQHFGDGTRLSIL.

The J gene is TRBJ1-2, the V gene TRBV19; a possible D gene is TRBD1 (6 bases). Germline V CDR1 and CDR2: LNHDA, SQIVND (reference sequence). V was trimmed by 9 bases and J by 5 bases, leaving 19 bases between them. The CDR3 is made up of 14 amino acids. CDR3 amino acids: CASARDTERYGYTF. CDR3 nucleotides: TGTGCCAGCGCGAGGGACACCGAGAGGTATGGCTACACCTTC.

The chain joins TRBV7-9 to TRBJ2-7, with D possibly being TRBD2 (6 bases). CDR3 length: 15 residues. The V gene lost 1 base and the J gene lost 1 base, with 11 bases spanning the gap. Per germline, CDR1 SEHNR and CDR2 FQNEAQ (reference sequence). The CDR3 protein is CASSLGPGLSYEQYF. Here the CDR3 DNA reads TGTGCCAGCAGCTTAGGACCGGGACTTTCCTACGAGCAGTACTTC.

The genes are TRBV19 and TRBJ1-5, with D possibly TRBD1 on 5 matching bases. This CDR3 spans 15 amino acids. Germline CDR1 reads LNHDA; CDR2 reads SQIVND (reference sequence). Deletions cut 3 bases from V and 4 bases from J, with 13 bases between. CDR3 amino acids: CASSIGQGNNQPQHF. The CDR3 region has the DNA TGTGCCAGTAGTATTGGACAAGGGAATAATCAGCCCCAGCATTTT.

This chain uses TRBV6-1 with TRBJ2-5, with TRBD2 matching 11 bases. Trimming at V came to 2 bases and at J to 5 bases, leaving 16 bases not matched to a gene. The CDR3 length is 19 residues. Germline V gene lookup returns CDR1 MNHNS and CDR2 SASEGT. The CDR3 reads CASSESRRLAGGLTETQYF. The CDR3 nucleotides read TGTGCCAGCAGTGAATCTCGAAGGCTAGCGGGGGGTCTGACCGAGACCCAGTACTTC.

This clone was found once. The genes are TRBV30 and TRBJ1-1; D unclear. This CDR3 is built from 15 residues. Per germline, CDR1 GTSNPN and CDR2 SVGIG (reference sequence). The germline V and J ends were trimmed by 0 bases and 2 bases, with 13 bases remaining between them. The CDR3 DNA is TGTGCCTGGAGTGTGTGGGGAGTACTAAACACTGAAGCTTTCTTT. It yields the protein CAWSVWGVLNTEAFF. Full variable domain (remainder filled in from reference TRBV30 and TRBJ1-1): SQTIHQWPATLVQPVGSPLSLECTVEGTSNPNLYWYRQAAGRGLQLLFYSVGIGQISSEVPQNLSASRPQDRQFILSSKKLLLSDSGFYLCAWSVWGVLNTEAFFGQGTRLTVV.

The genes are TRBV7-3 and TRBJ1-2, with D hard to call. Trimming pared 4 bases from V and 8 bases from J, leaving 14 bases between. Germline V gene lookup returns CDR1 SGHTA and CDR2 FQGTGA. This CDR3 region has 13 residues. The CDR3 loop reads CASSSKRGRGYTF. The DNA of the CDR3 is TGTGCCAGCAGCTCCAAGCGGGGAAGGGGCTACACCTTC.

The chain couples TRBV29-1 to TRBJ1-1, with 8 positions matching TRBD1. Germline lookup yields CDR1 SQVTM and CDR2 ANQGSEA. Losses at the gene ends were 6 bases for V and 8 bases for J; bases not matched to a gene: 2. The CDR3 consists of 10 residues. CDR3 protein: CSVRGQEAFF. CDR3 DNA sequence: TGCAGCGTCAGGGGGCAAGAAGCTTTCTTT.

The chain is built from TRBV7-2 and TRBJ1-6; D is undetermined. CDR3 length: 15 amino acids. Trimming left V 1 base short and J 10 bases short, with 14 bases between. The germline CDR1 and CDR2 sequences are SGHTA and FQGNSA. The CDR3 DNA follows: TGTGCCAGCAGCTTAGTGGAGGGAGGAATATCACCCCTCCACTTT. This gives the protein CASSLVEGGISPLHF.

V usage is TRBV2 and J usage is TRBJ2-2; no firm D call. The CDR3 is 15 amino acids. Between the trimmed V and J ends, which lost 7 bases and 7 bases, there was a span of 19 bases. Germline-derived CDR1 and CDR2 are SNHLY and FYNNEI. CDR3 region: CASIFDNRKGGELFF. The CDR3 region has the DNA TGTGCCAGCATTTTTGACAACCGAAAAGGCGGGGAGCTGTTTTTT.

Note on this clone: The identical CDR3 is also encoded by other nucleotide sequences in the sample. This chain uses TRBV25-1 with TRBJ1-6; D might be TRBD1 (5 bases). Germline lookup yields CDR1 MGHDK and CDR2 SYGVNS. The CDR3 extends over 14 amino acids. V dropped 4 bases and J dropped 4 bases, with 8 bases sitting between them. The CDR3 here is CASSVQGYNSPLHF. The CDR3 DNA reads TGTGCCAGCAGTGTCCAGGGTTATAATTCACCCCTCCACTTT.

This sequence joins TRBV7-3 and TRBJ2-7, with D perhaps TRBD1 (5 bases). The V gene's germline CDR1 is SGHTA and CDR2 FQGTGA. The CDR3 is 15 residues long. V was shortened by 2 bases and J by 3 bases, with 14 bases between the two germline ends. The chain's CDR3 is CASSLGQGPLYEQYF. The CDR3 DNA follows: TGTGCCAGCAGCTTAGGGCAGGGCCCTCTCTACGAGCAGTACTTC.

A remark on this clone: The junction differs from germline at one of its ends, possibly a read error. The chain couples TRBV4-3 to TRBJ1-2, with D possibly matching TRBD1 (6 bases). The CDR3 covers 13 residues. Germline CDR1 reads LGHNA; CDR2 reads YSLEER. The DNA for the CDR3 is TGCGCCAGCAGCCAAGAATCAGGGGATGGCTACCCCTTC. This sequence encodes CASSQESGDGYPF.

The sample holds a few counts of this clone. The CDR3 sequence: CASSLTQRVGDTEAFF. CDR3 nucleotide sequence: TGCGCCAGCAGCTTGACCCAAAGGGTAGGGGACACTGAAGCTTTCTTT. The J gene is TRBJ1-1, the V gene TRBV5-1, with D possibly being TRBD1 (5 bases). The CDR3 totals 16 residues. Germline V gives CDR1 SGHRS, CDR2 YFSETQ. Trimming stripped 1 base from V and 3 bases from J, with 16 bases between.

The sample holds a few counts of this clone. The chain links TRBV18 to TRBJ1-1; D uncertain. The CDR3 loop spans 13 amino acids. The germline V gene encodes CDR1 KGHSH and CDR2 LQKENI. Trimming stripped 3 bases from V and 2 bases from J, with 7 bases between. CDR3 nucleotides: TGTGCCAGCTCACCGACAAGAAACACTGAAGCTTTCTTT. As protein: CASSPTRNTEAFF.

The DNA of the CDR3 is TGTGCCTGGAGTGTACCCCTAGCGGGCAGCACAGATACGCAGTATTTT. Protein product: CAWSVPLAGSTDTQYF. The chain has TRBV30 and TRBJ2-3; 8 nucleotides line up with TRBD2. Germline V gene data show CDR1 as GTSNPN and CDR2 as SVGIG (reference sequence). CDR3 length: 16 amino acids. Trimming at V came to 0 bases and at J to 0 bases, leaving 5 bases not matched to a gene.

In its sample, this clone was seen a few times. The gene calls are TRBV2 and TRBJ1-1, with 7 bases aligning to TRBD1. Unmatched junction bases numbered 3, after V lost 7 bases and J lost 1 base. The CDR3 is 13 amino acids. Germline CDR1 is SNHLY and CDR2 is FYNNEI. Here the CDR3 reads CASTGTANTEAFF. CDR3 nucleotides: TGTGCCAGCACGGGGACAGCGAACACTGAAGCTTTCTTT.

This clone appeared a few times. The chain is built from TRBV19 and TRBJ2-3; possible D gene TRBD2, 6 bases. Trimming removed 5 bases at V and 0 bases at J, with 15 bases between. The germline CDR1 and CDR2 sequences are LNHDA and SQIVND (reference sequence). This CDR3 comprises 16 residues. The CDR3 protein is CASSSGGLSSTDTQYF. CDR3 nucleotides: TGTGCCAGTAGTTCTGGGGGACTCTCTAGCACAGATACGCAGTATTTT.

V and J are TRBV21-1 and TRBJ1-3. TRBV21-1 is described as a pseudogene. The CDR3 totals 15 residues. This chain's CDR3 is CASSLNRSSGNTIYF. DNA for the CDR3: TGTGCCAGCAGCCTAAATAGGAGCTCTGGAAACACCATATATTTT.

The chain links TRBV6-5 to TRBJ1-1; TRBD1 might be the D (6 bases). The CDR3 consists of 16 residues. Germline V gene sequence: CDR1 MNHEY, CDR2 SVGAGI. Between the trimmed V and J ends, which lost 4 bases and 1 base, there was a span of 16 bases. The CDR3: CASSWGYRDRNTEAFF. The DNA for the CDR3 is TGTGCCAGCAGTTGGGGGTACAGGGATAGGAACACTGAAGCTTTCTTT.

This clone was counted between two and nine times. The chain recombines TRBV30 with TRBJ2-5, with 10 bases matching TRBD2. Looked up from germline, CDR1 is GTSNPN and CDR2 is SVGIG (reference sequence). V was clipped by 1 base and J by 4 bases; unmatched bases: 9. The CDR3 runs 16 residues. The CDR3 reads CAWSAKRGGRGETQYF. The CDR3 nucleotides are TGTGCCTGGAGTGCTAAGCGGGGGGGCCGTGGAGAGACCCAGTACTTC.

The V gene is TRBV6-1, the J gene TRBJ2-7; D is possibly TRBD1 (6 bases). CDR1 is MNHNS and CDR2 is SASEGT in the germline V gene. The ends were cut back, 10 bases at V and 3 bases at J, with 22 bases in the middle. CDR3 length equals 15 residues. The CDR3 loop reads CATIGQSKDLYEQYF. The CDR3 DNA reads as TGTGCCACAATAGGACAGTCTAAGGACCTCTACGAGCAGTACTTC.

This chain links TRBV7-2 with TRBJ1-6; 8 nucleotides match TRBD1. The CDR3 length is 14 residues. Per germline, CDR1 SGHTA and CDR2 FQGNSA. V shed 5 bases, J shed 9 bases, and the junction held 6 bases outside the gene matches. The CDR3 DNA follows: TGTGCCAGCAGCCTACAGGGGGGAGGTTCACCCCTCCACTTT. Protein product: CASSLQGGGSPLHF.